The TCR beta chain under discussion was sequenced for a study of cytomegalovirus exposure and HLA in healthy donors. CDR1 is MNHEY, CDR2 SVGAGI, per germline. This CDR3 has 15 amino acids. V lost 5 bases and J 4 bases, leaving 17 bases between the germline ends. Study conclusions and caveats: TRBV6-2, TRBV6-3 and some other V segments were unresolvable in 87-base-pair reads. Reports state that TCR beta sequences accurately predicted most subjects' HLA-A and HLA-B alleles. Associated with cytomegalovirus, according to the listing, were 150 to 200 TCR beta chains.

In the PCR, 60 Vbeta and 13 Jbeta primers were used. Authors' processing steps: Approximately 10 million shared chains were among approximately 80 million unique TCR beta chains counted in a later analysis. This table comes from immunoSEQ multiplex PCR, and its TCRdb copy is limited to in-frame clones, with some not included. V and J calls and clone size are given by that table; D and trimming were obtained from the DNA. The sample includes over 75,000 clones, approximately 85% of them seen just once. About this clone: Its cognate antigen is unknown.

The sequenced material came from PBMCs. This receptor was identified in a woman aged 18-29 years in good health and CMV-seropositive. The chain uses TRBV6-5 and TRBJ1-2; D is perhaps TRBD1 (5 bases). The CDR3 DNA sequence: TGTGCCAGCAGTACCGGGACTGCCGCGCCCTATGGCTACACCTTC. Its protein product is CASSTGTAAPYGYTF.